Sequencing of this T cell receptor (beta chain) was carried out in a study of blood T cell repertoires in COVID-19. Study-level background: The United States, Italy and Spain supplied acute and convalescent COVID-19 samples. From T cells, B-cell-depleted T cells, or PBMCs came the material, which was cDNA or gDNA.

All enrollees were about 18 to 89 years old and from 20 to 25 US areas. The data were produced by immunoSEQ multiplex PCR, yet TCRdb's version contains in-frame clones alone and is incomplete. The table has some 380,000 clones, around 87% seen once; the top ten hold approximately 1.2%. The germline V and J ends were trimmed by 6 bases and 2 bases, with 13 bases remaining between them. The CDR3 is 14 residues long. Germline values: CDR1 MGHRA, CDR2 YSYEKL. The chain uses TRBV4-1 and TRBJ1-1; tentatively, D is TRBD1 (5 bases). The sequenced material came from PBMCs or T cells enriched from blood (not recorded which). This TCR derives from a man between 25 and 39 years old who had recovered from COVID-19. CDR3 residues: CASRNRQSNTEAFF. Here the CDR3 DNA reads TGCGCCAGCAGAAATCGACAGTCTAACACTGAAGCTTTCTTT.